This TCR beta chain was profiled in a study of cytomegalovirus exposure and HLA in healthy donors (dated 2017 in TCRdb). For the study in its entirety: In an earlier analysis of approximately 640 of the donors, 276 Gb of sequence data and 90 million to 120 million unique TCR beta sequences from 150 million to 200 million T cells were reported. Donor age, sex, ethnicity and CMV serostatus were compiled alongside the repertoire data. Using immunosequencing, the study profiled T cell repertoires from around 680 subjects and related those repertoires to cytomegalovirus serostatus. Rather than drawing on any new phenotypic data, the later analysis identified candidate immune exposures from TCR beta sequences and the way those sequences occurred across donors. An early release covering roughly 600 HLA-typed donors comprised about 300 gigabases of sequencing data and around 86 million unique TCR sequences. The study aimed to test whether signatures of past pathogen exposure could be identified by cataloging public T cell receptors. HLA typing included class I and class II loci at four-digit resolution. In an earlier analysis of 500 to 650 of the donors, high-throughput TCR beta sequencing was used to judge whether each TCR beta V gene segment behaved as functional or pseudogenic. To predict cytomegalovirus infection status, the study combined high-throughput TCR immunosequencing, statistical association of individual TCRs with disease status, and machine learning. To study patterns of TCR occurrence, a later analysis re-analyzed previously published TCR beta repertoires from several hundred donors and added high-resolution HLA genotyping. Because of strong linkage in the cohort, 5 or 6 DR-DQ haplotypes were treated as single units for association and clustering. Among roughly 400 genotyped donors of the cohort, an average of around 240,000 unique TCR beta nucleotide sequences were sequenced per donor, roughly 18% of them non-productive. Of the 350 to 450 genotyped donors, about 80% fell in the genetic ancestry cluster associated with self-reported Caucasian donors. Typing coverage varied by locus: about 620-640 donors for A, B, C, DRB1 and DQB1; 500 to 550 for DQA1; 600 to 610 for DPA1; approximately 490 for DPB1. Every repertoire in the discovery cohort had been generated on one and the same sequencing platform. In addition to the first cohort of 650 to 750 subjects, a separate validation cohort of 120 different subjects was used. In a later genetic analysis, genome-wide SNP genotypes for about 55% of the roughly 670 donors were used, and that subset was treated as a discovery cohort.

The cohort was made up of roughly 670 healthy bone marrow donors. At the time of sampling, every cohort member was nominally healthy, though immune exposures that went unrecorded were likely present. The donor tested CMV seropositive and was one of the 289 seropositive cohort members. A peripheral blood sample was collected from each donor, and TCR beta sequencing was performed on peripheral blood mononuclear cells. The Qiagen DNeasy Blood Extraction Kit was used to extract genomic DNA from the blood cell samples. The germline V gene supplies CDR1 SGHDN and CDR2 FVKESK. Clipping removes 4 bases from V and 6 bases from J, with 7 as the unmatched junction base count. Taken from cysteine to phenylalanine, the CDR3 has 15 residues. Only CDR3 DNA remains: 45 bases, in frame from the first base. In regard to this clone: Its antigen is still unknown. There are no base qualities to consult, and no much larger clone falls within one base.

What the study reported, not specific to this receptor: In the study, some 160 TCR beta chains were listed as associated with cytomegalovirus. According to a later analysis, most CMV-associated TCR beta chains appeared to be HLA-restricted, and the HLA associations seemed to be driven largely by CMV exposure. A cluster of highly shared sequence variants was judged likely to represent a technical artifact of the sequencing pipeline. A later genetic analysis associated a missense DCLRE1C variant with V-gene and J-gene trimming of TCR beta chains, and an independent cohort replicated the association. The authors suggested that the approach could potentially be extended to other disease states and immunological phenotypes. A later genetic analysis reported fewer N-insertions in productive TCRs among donors in an Asian-associated ancestry cluster than the roughly 720-donor mean. Compared with equally common non-associated chains, HLA-associated TCR beta chains in a later analysis were more clonally expanded and had lower generation probabilities. Most TCR sequences were seen in very few donors, while some public TCRs were found in many individuals. Immune exposure information for the cohort was limited to CMV serostatus. In vitro tests confirmed that three of the cytomegalovirus-associated TCR beta chains recognize cytomegalovirus antigens. The classifier was reported to diagnose cytomegalovirus status with high specificity and sensitivity in both the original and validation cohorts. Because counts were too low, seventeen rarely observed V segments, including chromosome 9 orphons, were excluded from the earlier analysis of 500 to 700 of the donors. Sequencing depth was assumed to be roughly uniform across donors in the presence/absence analyses, though that assumption may not hold. In an earlier analysis of 587 of the donors, most TCR beta V segments were observed in productive rearrangements about 87% or about 30% of the time, broadly matching IMGT annotations. In a later analysis, about 17,000 TCR beta sequences were associated with specific HLA alleles at a false discovery rate of 0.05. According to a later analysis, TCR association rates differed among HLA loci, with DRB1 alleles showing the most associated TCRs and HLA-C alleles showing the fewest. Correlated functional status among segregating V segments might be attributable to linkage disequilibrium, but an unknown experimental factor could not be ruled out. HLA typing was unavailable for some donors at each locus, so association tests used only the typed subset. Strong co-occurrence of HLA alleles, especially DR and DQ, made assigning TCR associations to individual alleles difficult. This cohort had only TCR beta chains sequenced, and the lack of alpha or paired-chain data limited which features could be detected. Some IMGT-functional V segments, including TRBV6-2 and TRBV6-3, could not be distinguished by the 87-base-pair reads and were therefore excluded. A further reported finding was that TCR beta sequences accurately predicted the HLA-A and HLA-B alleles for most subjects in the first cohort. Several of the top co-occurrence clusters appeared to be linked to parvovirus B19, influenza, CMV and Epstein-Barr virus, according to a later analysis.

Receptor amplification or capture employed the immunoSEQ multiplex PCR assay. For the multiplex PCR, a mixture combining 60 forward primers for TCR Vbeta segments and 13 reverse primers for TCR Jbeta segments was used. A multiplex PCR assay on genomic DNA amplified the CDR3 region of rearranged TCR beta genes. On the Illumina HiSeq System, the amplified TCR beta libraries were sequenced as 87-base-pair reads. Per the source publication's procedure: Across the 500 to 700 repertoires, a later analysis counted tens of millions of unique TCR beta chains, roughly 11 million of which were shared by at least two donors. Raw reads were error-corrected and collapsed into unique sequences by a nearest-neighbor algorithm in which closely related sequences were merged to remove PCR and sequencing errors. V, D and J gene segments were assigned by aligning CDR3 sequences to IMGT reference sequences. For a sequence to be retained, at least a six-nucleotide match to both a V gene segment and a J gene segment was required. A rearrangement was called productive if the CDR3 had no stop codons and remained in frame with V and J, and every other rearrangement was called non-productive. Following IMGT convention, CDR3 was defined as the stretch from the second conserved V-encoded cysteine to the conserved J-encoded phenylalanine. In an earlier analysis of approximately 500 of the donors, sequences lacking an unambiguous match to a single V gene segment were excluded. An earlier analysis of a few hundred of the donors called V segments functional above 56.7% productive rearrangements and segregating when the between-donor standard deviation exceeded 5%. A statistical classification framework was built to diagnose cytomegalovirus status from the catalog of TCR beta chain sequences. In a later analysis, TCR nucleotide sequences were compared against IMGT/GENE-DB human TR gene sequences so that V and J genes could be assigned. Using the TCRdist pipeline, a later analysis assigned CDR3 sequences along with most-parsimonious VDJ recombination scenarios. In a later analysis, each TCR beta chain was defined by its CDR3 amino acid sequence together with its V-gene family, and reads without a unique V-gene family were excluded. As a way to deal with suspected cross-contamination and a sequencing artifact, a later analysis dropped 592 nucleotide sequences that were highly shared and had low generation probability. In a later analysis, a clonal expansion index for each public chain was calculated from normalized within-repertoire ranks of inferred template counts. A later analysis computed generation probabilities with a VDJ recombination model fitted to out-of-frame rearrangements, and checked the results against IGoR. In a later analysis, hypergeometric tests were used to score TCR-TCR, TCR-HLA and TCR-CMV co-occurrence, with a repertoire-size bias correction applied to TCR pairs. To estimate false discovery rates, a later analysis permuted the HLA or CMV assignments 20 times. In a later analysis, co-occurring TCRs were grouped using DBSCAN, with TCRdist sequence similarity added in when clustering inside HLA-allele-positive subsets. Repertoires with fewer than 30,000 or more than 120,000 public chains were left out of co-occurrence clustering, as were four to six repertoires with anomalous nucleotide sharing. The table comes from immuneACCESS by way of TCRdb, which keeps in-frame sequences with V and J called. Part of the clones is missing from these tables; in studies checked, under half for an unresolved V gene and the rest for unknown reasons. Clonal size and the V and J genes are those of that table, whereas D and trimming came from the DNA. The sample records about 160,000 clones, around 70% of which are singletons. Together, the top ten hold around 4.6% of the sample.

The chain couples TRBV14 to TRBJ2-1, and TRBD2 matches 9 of the central bases. Material: PBMCs. The sequence came from a man in his late teens or twenties in good health and CMV-seropositive. This receptor has the CDR3 CASSPLGGGVNEQFF. The DNA sequence reads TGTGCCAGCAGCCCCCTAGGCGGGGGGGTCAATGAGCAGTTCTTC.